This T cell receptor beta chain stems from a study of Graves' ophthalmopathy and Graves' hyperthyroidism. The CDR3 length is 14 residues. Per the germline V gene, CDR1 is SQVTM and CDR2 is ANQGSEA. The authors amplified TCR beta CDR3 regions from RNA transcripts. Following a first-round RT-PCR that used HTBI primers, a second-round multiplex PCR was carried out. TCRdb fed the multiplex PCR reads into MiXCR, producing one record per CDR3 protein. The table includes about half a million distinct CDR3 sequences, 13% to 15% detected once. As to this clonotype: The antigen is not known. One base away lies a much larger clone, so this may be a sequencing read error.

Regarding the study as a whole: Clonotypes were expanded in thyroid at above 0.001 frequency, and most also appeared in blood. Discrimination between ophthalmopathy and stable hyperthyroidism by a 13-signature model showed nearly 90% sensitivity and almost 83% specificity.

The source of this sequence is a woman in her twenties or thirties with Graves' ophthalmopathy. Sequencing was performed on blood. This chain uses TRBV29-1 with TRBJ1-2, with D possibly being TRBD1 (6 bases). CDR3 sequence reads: CSARGGPANYGYAF. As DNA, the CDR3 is TGCAGCGCTAGAGGGGGGCCAGCTAACTATGGCTACGCCTTC.